This T cell receptor beta chain is drawn from a study of vaccination effects on CD4 cells after COVID-19. CDR1 SNHLY and CDR2 FYNNEI come from the germline V gene. Trimming cost V 7 bases and J 0 bases; bases outside gene matches: 6. The CDR3 is 14 residues long. For this clone: Antigen unknown.

Study-level findings and limits: By a late point after vaccination, infection- and vaccine-induced clones had shrunk markedly through clonal contraction.

The protocol was immunoSEQ multiplex PCR, while the TCRdb copy is restricted to in-frame clones and leaves out a portion. The sample lists 25,000 to 35,000 clones, about four fifths occurring once. Peptide-pool stimulation followed by sequencing identified expanded antigen-specific CD4+ clonotypes in the ViraFEST assay. Researchers isolated CD4+ T cells once approximately eleven days of culture had elapsed. All vaccine recipients tested negative for nucleocapsid antibodies and had never contracted SARS-CoV-2 infection. PBMC cultures contained two million cells per well, roughly 10 IU/ml IL-2 and 10 ug/ml peptides. IL-2 medium was substituted for half the medium on days 3 and 7.

The source was CD4+ T cells from PBMCs cultured with SARS-CoV-2 spike peptides, collected before COVID-19 vaccination. V is TRBV2 and J is TRBJ2-7; 7 nucleotides line up with TRBD1. This sequence originates from a human donor who received a COVID-19 vaccine. CDR3 sequence (DNA): TGTGCCAGCAAATTGGGACAGAGCTCCTACGAGCAGTACTTC. Protein: CASKLGQSSYEQYF.